One and the same sample provided the 2 T cell receptor beta chains below, sequenced in a study of T cells in Graves' hyperthyroidism and ophthalmopathy. Amplified regions were TCR beta CDR3 sequences from RNA transcripts. When the TCR CDR3 underwent first-round RT-PCR, the HTBI primer set was used. In TCRdb, the multiplex PCR reads were re-called with MiXCR into one record per CDR3 protein. The sample contains some 650,000 distinct CDR3 sequences, 15% to 20% of which appear only once. Sequenced: blood. The receptors shown here come from a woman in her thirties or forties with Graves' ophthalmopathy.

This clonotype showed up many times. The gene calls are TRBV6-1 and TRBJ2-7; 7 bases line up with TRBD1. J lost 3 bases, V lost 8 bases, and 16 bases had no gene match. Germline V lookup: CDR1 MNHNS, CDR2 SASEGT. This CDR3 comprises 16 residues. CDR3 loop: CASYTQRTGSLYEQYF. As DNA, the CDR3 is TGTGCCAGCTACACCCAGAGGACAGGCTCCCTCTACGAGCAGTACTTC.

This clonotype was recorded at least ten times. The chain recombines TRBV20-1 with TRBJ2-3; D not certain. The germline V gene encodes CDR1 DFQATT and CDR2 SNEGSKA (reference sequence). The V and J ends lost 4 bases and 4 bases respectively, with 18 bases between them. The CDR3 is 15 residues long. CDR3 loop: CSATSLVGYSDTQYF. The CDR3 nucleotides read TGCAGTGCTACATCCTTAGTAGGGTATTCAGATACGCAGTATTTT.